Sequencing of this T cell receptor (beta chain) was carried out in a study of response to subunit inactivated influenza vaccine. Findings and caveats of the study: Authors suggested that a seasonal influenza vaccination recruits few new T cells each time.

TCRdb re-called the RT-PCR reads through MiXCR, storing one row per CDR3 protein. The sample gives approximately 530,000 distinct CDR3 sequences, approximately 7.3% of which show up once; roughly 13% is in the top ten. In its sample, this clonotype was seen once. The antigen remains unidentified. Germline CDR1 and CDR2: SGDLS and YYNGEE. The CDR3 loop spans 13 amino acids. The V gene lost 6 bases and the J gene lost 1 base, with 10 bases spanning the gap. The source was PBMCs from blood, collected less than 30 months after vaccination. The J gene is TRBJ2-5, the V gene TRBV9; D call uncertain. The sequence was obtained from a man in his fifties or sixties who received an inactivated influenza vaccine. The CDR3 coding sequence is TGTGCCAGCACCGGACCCTCCCAAGAGACCCAGTACTTC. Translated: CASTGPSQETQYF. Variable domain in full (rest from reference TRBV9 and TRBJ2-5): DSGVTQTPKHLITATGQRVTLRCSPRSGDLSVYWYQQSLDQGLQFLIQYYNGEERAKGNILERFSAQQFPDLHSELNLSSLELGDSALYFCASTGPSQETQYFGPGTRLLVL.